The 30 T cell receptor beta chains below all came from one sample that was sequenced in a study of CD8 T cells in ankylosing spondylitis. The antigens for these receptors are not known. TCRdb ran MiXCR on the 5' RACE reads and lists one entry per CDR3 protein. Altogether around 430,000 distinct CDR3 sequences are present, 15% to 20% being singletons, with the ten largest covering over 1%. Notes on the study in general: What seemed typical of ankylosing spondylitis blood was a TCR beta motif built from eight highly homologous variants.

Sequenced sample: blood, either unsorted or a sorted T cell fraction (not recorded which). Every receptor here comes from a male donor with ankylosing spondylitis.

This clonotype was detected only a few times. V gene TRBV10-3 combines with J gene TRBJ2-7; 8 positions match TRBD1. CDR3 length: 14 residues. The V gene's germline CDR1 is ENHRY and CDR2 SYGVKD. V gave up 10 bases and J gave up 1 base; unmatched junction bases: 9. DNA of the CDR3: TGTGCCACCTTTCCGGGACAGGTTTCCTACGAGCAGTACTTC. Encoded protein: CATFPGQVSYEQYF.

This clonotype was seen only a few times. The rearrangement joins TRBV24-1 to TRBJ2-1; 8 nucleotides line up with TRBD2. Germline CDR1 reads KGHDR; CDR2 reads SFDVKD. The CDR3 runs 16 residues. V gave up 7 bases and J gave up 4 bases; unmatched junction bases: 11. This chain's CDR3 is CATSDQSGSGYNEQFF. As DNA, the CDR3 is TGTGCCACCAGCGACCAAAGCGGGAGCGGGTACAATGAGCAGTTCTTC.

This clonotype occurred a few times. The gene calls are TRBV7-2 and TRBJ1-1, with TRBD1 matching 7 bases. The germline CDR1 and CDR2 sequences are SGHTA and FQGNSA. CDR3 length equals 13 residues. V lost 5 bases, J lost 9 bases, and 9 bases stayed unmatched. DNA of the CDR3: TGTGCCAGCAGCCCAAATAGGGACAGTAAAGCTTTCTTT. Its protein product is CASSPNRDSKAFF. Supplemented by reference TRBV7-2 and TRBJ1-1, the full variable domain reads GAGVSQSPSNKVTEKGKDVELRCDPISGHTALYWYRQSLGQGLEFLIYFQGNSAPDKSGLPSDRFSAERTGGSVSTLTIQRTQQEDSAVYLCASSPNRDSKAFFGQGTRLTVV.

This clonotype was counted a few times. V gene TRBV5-1 combines with J gene TRBJ2-1; the match to TRBD1 covers 7 bases. This CDR3 region has 14 residues. The J segment lost 10 bases and the V segment lost 0 bases, leaving 7 bases of the junction unmatched. Germline V gene data show CDR1 as SGHRS and CDR2 as YFSETQ. The CDR3 DNA is TGCGCCAGCAGCTTGGACAGGGGCACGGGAGAGCAGTTCTTC. Translating it yields CASSLDRGTGEQFF. Using reference TRBV5-1 and TRBJ2-1 for the parts outside the CDR3, the full variable domain is KAGVTQTPRYLIKTRGQQVTLSCSPISGHRSVSWYQQTPGQGLQFLFEYFSETQRNKGNFPGRFSGRQFSNSRSEMNVSTLELGDSALYLCASSLDRGTGEQFFGPGTRLTVL.

The chain carries TRBV30 and TRBJ1-1; D remains unclear. The CDR3 covers 15 residues. Germline CDR1 reads GTSNPN; CDR2 reads SVGIG (reference sequence). V dropped 3 bases and J dropped 2 bases, with 16 bases sitting between them. The CDR3 DNA reads TGTGCCTGGAGACGGACGGCTTCAGGCAACACTGAAGCTTTCTTT. Amino acids: CAWRRTASGNTEAFF.

V gene TRBV7-3 combines with J gene TRBJ2-1; maybe TRBD2 (6 bases). Per germline, CDR1 SGHTA and CDR2 FQGTGA. V was shortened by 0 bases and J by 3 bases, with 9 bases between the two germline ends. The CDR3 sequence is 15 residues long. The CDR3, as DNA: TGTGCCAGCAGCTTAACAGGGACTGACTACAATGAGCAGTTCTTC. Protein: CASSLTGTDYNEQFF.

About this clonotype: This clone may be a read error of a much larger clone one base away. V is TRBV10-3 and J is TRBJ2-5; D may match TRBD1 or TRBD2 (6 bases each). Germline CDR1 ENHRY, CDR2 SYGVKD. The CDR3 spans 12 residues. The ends were cut back, 4 bases at V and 5 bases at J, with 8 bases in the middle. CDR3 sequence: CAISVGGETQYF. Written as DNA, the CDR3 is TGTGCCATCAGTGTGGGGGGCGAGACCCAGTACTTC.

This clonotype was found a few times. The rearrangement uses TRBV2 and TRBJ2-6, with TRBD1 identical over 7 bases. V lost 7 bases, J lost 1 base, and 7 bases stayed unmatched. This CDR3 has 16 residues. The germline V gene has CDR1 SNHLY and CDR2 FYNNEI. The CDR3 protein is CASTRQGLSGANVLTF. For the CDR3, the DNA is TGTGCCAGCACCCGACAGGGTTTATCTGGGGCCAACGTCCTGACTTTC. Variable domain in full (rest from reference TRBV2 and TRBJ2-6): EPEVTQTPSHQVTQMGQEVILRCVPISNHLYFYWYRQILGQKVEFLVSFYNNEISEKSEIFDDQFSVERPDGSNFTLKIRSTKLEDSAMYFCASTRQGLSGANVLTFGAGSRLTVL.

This clonotype was observed a handful of times. CDR3 loop: CSARGGTDSPLHF. The DNA of the CDR3 is TGCAGTGCTAGAGGGGGGACGGATTCACCCCTCCACTTT. The V and J genes are TRBV20-1 and TRBJ1-6, with a weak D call TRBD1 (5 bases). Germline V gene lookup returns CDR1 DFQATT and CDR2 SNEGSKA (reference sequence). The CDR3 is made up of 13 amino acids. Trimming left V 1 base short and J 8 bases short, with 9 bases between.

The chain is built from TRBV6-2 or TRBV6-3 and TRBJ2-3; D is possibly TRBD2 (6 bases). V lost 0 bases, J lost 3 bases, and 16 bases lay in between. CDR1 MNHEY and CDR2 SVGEGT come from the germline V gene. There are 17 residues in the CDR3. CDR3 amino acids: CASSYSTGRLGTDTQYF. The CDR3 DNA follows: TGTGCCAGCAGTTACTCGACCGGGAGACTAGGGACAGATACGCAGTATTTT.

This chain uses TRBV9 with TRBJ2-7, with D unclear. The CDR3 has 12 amino acids. Germline V CDR1 and CDR2: SGDLS, YYNGEE. CDR3 protein: CATPPRPYEQYF. Here the CDR3 DNA reads TGTGCTACCCCCCCTCGGCCCTACGAGCAGTACTTC. The full variable domain, rest sourced from reference TRBV9 and TRBJ2-7, is DSGVTQTPKHLITATGQRVTLRCSPRSGDLSVYWYQQSLDQGLQFLIQYYNGEERAKGNILERFSAQQFPDLHSELNLSSLELGDSALYFCATPPRPYEQYFGPGTRLTVT.

This clonotype was observed a few times. The J gene is TRBJ2-2, the V gene TRBV7-8, with D maybe TRBD1 (6 bases). Trimming removed 5 bases from V and 4 bases from J, with 11 bases in between. Germline V gene sequence: CDR1 SGHVS, CDR2 FQNEAQ. There are 14 residues in the CDR3. Here the CDR3 DNA reads TGTGCCAGCAGCCAACCAGGGGTCACCGGGGAGCTGTTTTTT. Translation gives CASSQPGVTGELFF.

This clonotype was detected a few times. The chain has TRBV11-3 and TRBJ2-3; 9 nucleotides agree with TRBD1. V was clipped by 7 bases and J by 1 base; unmatched bases: 6. This CDR3 has 15 amino acids. The germline CDR1 and CDR2 sequences are SGHNT and YENEEA. The CDR3: CASTEQGAGTDTQYF. CDR3 DNA sequence: TGTGCCAGCACCGAACAGGGGGCCGGCACAGATACGCAGTATTTT.

This clonotype has a handful of counts. The V call is TRBV6-5, the J call TRBJ1-2, with 11 bases that match TRBD1. V shed 0 bases, J shed 12 bases, and the junction held 9 bases outside the gene matches. The CDR3 is made up of 15 amino acids. CDR1 and CDR2 (germline): MNHEY, SVGAGI. In DNA, the CDR3 is TGTGCCAGCAGTTACTCGGGGACAGGGGGTGGTGGAGACACCTTC. It codes for CASSYSGTGGGGDTF.

The chain links TRBV6-2 or TRBV6-3 to TRBJ1-2; TRBD1 aligns across 9 bases. From germline, CDR1 is MNHEY and CDR2 SVGEGT. The length of the CDR3 is 15 residues. Losses at the gene ends were 5 bases for V and 3 bases for J; bases not matched to a gene: 7. In DNA, the CDR3 is TGTGCCAGCAGTCAAGCACAGGGGGCGGACTATGGCTACACCTTC. The encoded protein is CASSQAQGADYGYTF.

This rearrangement joins TRBV11-2 to TRBJ1-4; D is ambiguous. Germline CDR1 reads SGHAT; CDR2 reads FQNNGV. Trimming took off 5 bases at V and 7 bases at J, with 14 bases between the two ends. The CDR3 spans 14 residues. CDR3 region: CASSLHTSGEKLFF. Written as DNA, the CDR3 is TGTGCCAGCAGCCTACACACCTCAGGTGAAAAACTGTTTTTT.

V and J are TRBV6-1 and TRBJ1-4, with a weak D call TRBD1 (6 bases). From germline, CDR1 is MNHNS and CDR2 SASEGT. V lost 7 bases, J lost 0 bases, and 9 bases lay in between. This CDR3 region has 14 residues. DNA for the CDR3: TGTGCCAGCACCCGGACAGCAACTAATGAAAAACTGTTTTTT. Translated: CASTRTATNEKLFF.

This clonotype was detected a few times. The chain uses TRBV29-1 and TRBJ1-2, with D tentatively TRBD1 (5 bases). The ends were cut back, 6 bases at V and 8 bases at J, with 13 bases in the middle. The germline gives CDR1 SQVTM, CDR2 ANQGSEA. This CDR3 has 11 amino acids. The CDR3 sequence is CSVGTVMGYTF. The CDR3 region has the DNA TGCAGCGTCGGGACGGTTATGGGCTACACCTTC.

Only a few counts were recorded for this clonotype. The chain uses TRBV9 and TRBJ1-3; the D is unclear. Germline loops: CDR1 SGDLS, CDR2 YYNGEE. CDR3 size: 17 residues. V was pared by 3 bases and J by 0 bases, with 16 bases between. The CDR3 reads CASSARRTMNSGNTIYF. CDR3 nucleotide sequence: TGTGCCAGCAGCGCACGTCGAACGATGAACTCTGGAAACACCATATATTTT. The full variable domain, with the rest looked up from reference TRBV9 and TRBJ1-3, is DSGVTQTPKHLITATGQRVTLRCSPRSGDLSVYWYQQSLDQGLQFLIQYYNGEERAKGNILERFSAQQFPDLHSELNLSSLELGDSALYFCASSARRTMNSGNTIYFGEGSWLTVV.

This clonotype was counted between two and nine times. The J gene is TRBJ2-3, the V gene TRBV20-1; 7 positions agree with TRBD2. In germline, CDR1 is DFQATT, CDR2 SNEGSKA (reference sequence). This CDR3 is 17 amino acids long. The V and J ends lost 3 bases and 4 bases, in that order; junction bases with no gene match: 16. The CDR3: CSARFWGGIVAADTQYF. The CDR3 nucleotides read TGCAGTGCTAGGTTTTGGGGGGGTATTGTTGCGGCAGATACGCAGTATTTT.

The chain links TRBV24-1 to TRBJ2-1, with 8 bases fitting TRBD2. The CDR3 contains 17 residues. Germline lookup yields CDR1 KGHDR and CDR2 SFDVKD. The J segment lost 0 bases and the V segment lost 1 base, leaving 4 bases of the junction unmatched. The CDR3 sequence is CATSDLAGASSYNEQFF. The CDR3 DNA is TGTGCCACCAGTGATTTAGCGGGAGCCAGCTCCTACAATGAGCAGTTCTTC.

The chain combines TRBV24-1 with TRBJ2-1; 7 bases map to TRBD1. CDR3 size: 11 residues. The ends lost 10 bases at V and 10 bases at J; junction bases unmatched: 6. Germline V gives CDR1 KGHDR, CDR2 SFDVKD. The CDR3, as DNA: TGTGCCACTGAGAAAGGGGGCGAGCAGTTCTTC. As protein: CATEKGGEQFF.

The chain uses TRBV27 and TRBJ2-1, with D possibly TRBD2 on 7 matching bases. The CDR3 has 15 amino acids. Germline V gene sequence: CDR1 MNHEY, CDR2 SMNVEV (reference sequence). Trimming cost V 2 bases and J 7 bases, with 15 bases left between them. The CDR3 sequence is CASSLAGATGNEQFF. The CDR3 DNA sequence: TGTGCCAGCAGTTTAGCGGGGGCCACGGGGAATGAGCAGTTCTTC.

V gene TRBV30 combines with J gene TRBJ2-3; 7 bases fit TRBD2. Looked up from germline, CDR1 is GTSNPN and CDR2 is SVGIG (reference sequence). This CDR3 is 14 amino acids long. After removal of 1 base from V and 4 bases from J, the junction contained 5 bases not matched to a gene. The DNA of the CDR3 is TGTGCCTGGAGTGGCGGGGGAGGTGCAGATACGCAGTATTTT. It yields the protein CAWSGGGGADTQYF.

This clonotype was observed a handful of times. The chain joins TRBV9 to TRBJ2-3; D is unclear. Germline V lookup: CDR1 SGDLS, CDR2 YYNGEE. Trimming stripped 0 bases from V and 3 bases from J, with 2 bases between. The length of the CDR3 is 12 residues. CDR3 DNA: TGTGCCAGCAGCGTAGTTACAGATACGCAGTATTTT. Its translation: CASSVVTDTQYF.

This clonotype was detected only a few times. V and J are TRBV5-1 and TRBJ1-5, with D possibly TRBD1 on 5 matching bases. V lost 3 bases and J lost 4, with 11 bases in between. CDR3 length equals 14 residues. The germline V gene has CDR1 SGHRS and CDR2 YFSETQ. CDR3 residues: CASSWGVGNQPQHF. CDR3 DNA: TGCGCCAGCAGCTGGGGGGTGGGTAATCAGCCCCAGCATTTT. Filled out from reference TRBV5-1 and TRBJ1-5, the complete variable domain reads KAGVTQTPRYLIKTRGQQVTLSCSPISGHRSVSWYQQTPGQGLQFLFEYFSETQRNKGNFPGRFSGRQFSNSRSEMNVSTLELGDSALYLCASSWGVGNQPQHFGDGTRLSIL.

This chain connects TRBV20-1 to TRBJ1-1; 8 bases are a match to TRBD1. This CDR3 spans 14 amino acids. V lost 0 bases, J lost 10 bases, and 10 bases stayed unmatched. Germline CDR1 reads DFQATT; CDR2 reads SNEGSKA (reference sequence). The CDR3 loop reads CSARDPQGARLAFF. The CDR3 nucleotides read TGCAGTGCTAGAGATCCGCAGGGGGCAAGGTTAGCTTTCTTT.

This clonotype was observed many times. The V call is TRBV29-1, the J call TRBJ2-1; D perhaps matches TRBD2 (5 bases). The CDR3 covers 13 residues. The germline CDR1 and CDR2 sequences are SQVTM and ANQGSEA. The ends were cut back, 4 bases at V and 5 bases at J, with 12 bases in the middle. Here the CDR3 DNA reads TGCAGCGTTGGCCGGGGTAGCAACAATGAGCAGTTCTTC. Its protein product is CSVGRGSNNEQFF.

The chain links TRBV5-1 to TRBJ2-7; 9 nucleotides match TRBD1. V shed 0 bases, J shed 4 bases, and the junction held 5 bases outside the gene matches. Germline V gene sequence: CDR1 SGHRS, CDR2 YFSETQ. The CDR3 length is 15 residues. The CDR3 DNA reads TGCGCCAGCAGCTTGGATGGGACAGGGAGTTACGAGCAGTACTTC. Protein sequence: CASSLDGTGSYEQYF.

The table lists this clonotype with a few counts. The CDR3 sequence is CSARASGGAVSTGELFF. As DNA, the CDR3 is TGCAGTGCTAGAGCGAGCGGGGGGGCCGTGAGCACCGGGGAGCTGTTTTTT. The rearrangement joins TRBV20-1 to TRBJ2-2; 10 nucleotides align to TRBD2. The CDR3 loop spans 17 amino acids. Germline assignment: CDR1 DFQATT and CDR2 SNEGSKA (reference sequence). The J segment lost 4 bases and the V segment lost 1 base, leaving 9 bases of the junction unmatched.